Detailed here is one TCR beta chain. No antigen is known for it. These data originate in a study of identical twins. General study findings and limits: For monozygotic twins, models underestimated out-of-frame TCR alpha sharing. With beta out-of-frame sequences, excess sharing by twins was weaker. Abundant beta clonotypes from cord blood bore fewer insertions; memory repertoires lacked this pattern. Shared out-of-frame alpha sequences (those common to twins) showed excess low generation probability.

Via MiXCR, TCRdb re-called the 5' RACE reads, giving one row per CDR3 protein. The sample has 200,000 to 300,000 distinct CDR3 sequences; roughly 13% are singletons. The same sample was also studied in work on yellow fever vaccine responses in identical twins.

Sequenced sample: memory (CD45RO+) T cells sorted from blood. The receptor comes from a young woman in good health.

Here the CDR3 reads CASSIAGFTSTDTQYF. CDR3 DNA: TGTGCCAGTAGTATAGCGGGGTTCACTAGCACAGATACGCAGTATTTT. The gene calls are TRBV19 and TRBJ2-3; TRBD2 might be the D (5 bases). Germline values: CDR1 LNHDA, CDR2 SQIVND (reference sequence). This CDR3 is built from 16 residues. Trimming removed 1 base from V and 0 bases from J, with 11 bases in between. Full variable domain (missing parts from reference TRBV19 and TRBJ2-3): DGGITQSPKYLFRKEGQNVTLSCEQNLNHDAMYWYRQDPGQGLRLIYYSQIVNDFQKGDIAEGYSVSREKKESFPLTVTSAQKNPTAFYLCASSIAGFTSTDTQYFGPGTRLTVL.